This passage covers 18 T cell receptor beta chains from one sample sequenced in a study of blood T cell repertoires in COVID-19. Assay used: immunoSEQ multiplex PCR; TCRdb lists only in-frame clones, some missing. In the table there are roughly 380,000 clones, roughly 90% of which are singletons. Sequencing was carried out using PBMCs or T cells enriched from blood (not recorded which). The receptors derive from a woman aged 25 to 39 who had recovered from COVID-19.

This clone appeared a few times. The chain recombines TRBV7-9 with TRBJ1-5; a possible D gene is TRBD1 (5 bases). With 0 bases removed from V and 4 bases from J, the gap between germline ends came to 7 bases. Germline V gene data show CDR1 as SEHNR and CDR2 as FQNEAQ (reference sequence). This CDR3 has 14 amino acids. CDR3 amino acids: CASSLAGGNQPQHF. The CDR3 nucleotides read TGTGCCAGCAGCTTAGCCGGGGGAAATCAGCCCCAGCATTTT. The variable domain in full, completed from reference TRBV7-9 and TRBJ1-5, reads DTGVSQNPRHKITKRGQNVTFRCDPISEHNRLYWYRQTLGQGPEFLTYFQNEAQLEKSRLLSDRFSAERPKGSFSTLEIQRTEQGDSAMYLCASSLAGGNQPQHFGDGTRLSIL.

In its sample, this clone was seen once. J is TRBJ1-5 and V is TRBV4-1, with D possibly matching TRBD1 (6 bases). The germline V gene has CDR1 MGHRA and CDR2 YSYEKL. This CDR3 spans 14 amino acids. The germline V and J ends were trimmed by 1 base and 10 bases, with 14 bases remaining between them. The CDR3 coding sequence is TGCGCCAGCAGCCAAGGTCCAGGGGACAAACCCCAGCATTTT. This encodes CASSQGPGDKPQHF.

V usage is TRBV7-3 and J usage is TRBJ2-3; TRBD2 aligns across 12 bases. Germline V gene sequence: CDR1 SGHTA, CDR2 FQGTGA. The CDR3 is 17 amino acids. J lost 3 bases, V lost 6 bases, and 10 bases had no gene match. CDR3 sequence reads: CASSRASGGAGTDTQYF. The DNA of the CDR3 is TGTGCCAGCAGTAGGGCTAGCGGGGGGGCCGGTACAGATACGCAGTATTTT.

V and J are TRBV5-1 and TRBJ1-6, with 10 nucleotides matching TRBD1. Trimming cost V 4 bases and J 8 bases; bases outside gene matches: 3. Germline V gene data show CDR1 as SGHRS and CDR2 as YFSETQ. This CDR3 has 14 amino acids. In DNA, the CDR3 is TGCGCCAGCAGCGGAGGACAGGGGGATTCACCCCTCCACTTT. This gives the protein CASSGGQGDSPLHF.

This clone was seen a handful of times. The chain combines TRBV3-1 (or the pseudogene TRBV3-2) with TRBJ1-2; possibly TRBD1 for D (6 bases). Deletions cut 3 bases from V and 6 bases from J, with 17 bases between. Germline CDR1 and CDR2: LGHDT and YNNKEL (reference sequence). The CDR3 totals 15 residues. In DNA, the CDR3 is TGTGCCAGCAGCCAGAGGACAGTAGCAAGGGATGGCTACACCTTC. Translation gives CASSQRTVARDGYTF.

This chain connects TRBV9 to TRBJ1-5; D remains ambiguous. Between the trimmed V and J ends, which lost 4 bases and 0 bases, there was a span of 11 bases. This CDR3 has 15 amino acids. The germline CDR1 and CDR2 sequences are SGDLS and YYNGEE. The CDR3 protein is CASSRSQYSNQPQHF. In DNA form, the CDR3 reads TGTGCCAGCAGCCGGTCACAGTATAGCAATCAGCCCCAGCATTTT.

This rearrangement joins TRBV19 to TRBJ2-7; the D gene is possibly TRBD1 (6 bases). V shed 6 bases and J shed 4 bases, with 16 bases lying between them. This CDR3 spans 14 amino acids. CDR1 is LNHDA, CDR2 SQIVND, per germline (reference sequence). The CDR3 region has the DNA TGTGCCAGTAGCCCAACCCCGACAGGTTACGAGCAGTACTTC. The encoded protein is CASSPTPTGYEQYF.

The chain uses TRBV21-1 and TRBJ2-1; TRBD2 is the table's D call, not checked against the DNA. TRBV21-1 is designated a pseudogene. The CDR3 consists of 18 residues. The CDR3 region is CASSKELAGKGSTDEQFF. Written as DNA, the CDR3 is TGTGCCAGCAGCAAAGAGCTAGCGGGAAAGGGATCTACGGATGAGCAGTTCTTC.

Comments on this clone: It is unclear where the CDR3 begins or ends on the DNA, so no DNA is shown, and the CDR3 is as TCRdb lists it. This chain connects TRBV29-1 to TRBJ1-5. Germline CDR1 SQVTM, CDR2 ANQGSEA. Ends included, the CDR3 has 17 residues. Here the CDR3 reads CWGGARYSCLEGQPQHF.

The chain employs TRBV10-3 and TRBJ2-7; no clear D. With 6 bases removed from V and 2 bases from J, the gap between germline ends came to 8 bases. CDR3 length: 12 amino acids. Germline assignment: CDR1 ENHRY and CDR2 SYGVKD. Here the CDR3 reads CAIRTLAYEQYF. CDR3 coding DNA: TGTGCCATCAGAACCCTAGCCTACGAGCAGTACTTC.

This chain connects TRBV5-4 to TRBJ2-5, with a tentative D call TRBD2 (6 bases). The CDR3 sequence is 16 residues long. V was shortened by 2 bases and J by 2 bases, with 16 bases between the two germline ends. Looked up from germline, CDR1 is SGHNT and CDR2 is YYREEE (reference sequence). The CDR3: CASSLNRGLPQETQYF. As DNA, the CDR3 is TGTGCCAGCAGCTTAAATCGCGGACTACCTCAAGAGACCCAGTACTTC.

The genes are TRBV6-2 or TRBV6-3 and TRBJ1-5; 7 bases are a match to TRBD1. The CDR3 runs to 17 residues. With 5 bases clipped from V and 4 bases from J, the junction kept 14 bases outside the gene matches. The germline gives CDR1 MNHEY, CDR2 SVGEGT. The CDR3 coding sequence is TGTGCCAGCAGTCCGGGACAGCTAGCGAGTCGAAATCAGCCCCAGCATTTT. Its protein product is CASSPGQLASRNQPQHF.

With regard to this clone: One end of the junction fails to match germline, which may point to a read error. The chain joins TRBV7-7 to TRBJ2-3; 7 bases match TRBD1. Germline V CDR1 and CDR2: SSHAT, FNYEAQ (reference sequence). The CDR3 loop spans 14 amino acids. The CDR3 reads CASSMDRPPDTQYF. For the CDR3, the DNA is TGTGCTAGCAGCATGGACAGGCCCCCAGATACGCAGTATTTT.

The gene calls are TRBV9 and TRBJ1-2, with D possibly TRBD1 on 5 matching bases. Trimming took 4 bases from V and 2 from J, leaving 12 bases between them. The germline V gene has CDR1 SGDLS and CDR2 YYNGEE. The CDR3 contains 14 residues. This chain's CDR3 is CASSTTGSNYGYTF. DNA of the CDR3: TGTGCCAGCAGCACCACAGGATCCAACTATGGCTACACCTTC.

This chain links TRBV5-5 with TRBJ2-7; 9 bases match TRBD1. The CDR3 loop spans 15 amino acids. The trim removed 4 bases at V and 0 bases at J, leaving 5 bases unmatched. From germline, CDR1 is SGHKS and CDR2 YYEKEE (reference sequence). The CDR3 region is CASSPGTGSSYEQYF. CDR3 sequence (DNA): TGTGCCAGCAGCCCGGGGACAGGGAGCTCCTACGAGCAGTACTTC.

This clone was recorded a few times. The chain employs TRBV11-2 and TRBJ1-5, with 8 bases lining up with TRBD1. The germline CDR1 and CDR2 sequences are SGHAT and FQNNGV. With 4 bases clipped from V and 6 bases from J, the junction kept 5 bases outside the gene matches. The CDR3 totals 14 residues. The CDR3 DNA reads as TGTGCCAGCAGCTCGGGGACAGGCGGTCAGCCCCAGCATTTT. Translated: CASSSGTGGQPQHF.

The chain recombines TRBV28 with TRBJ1-6; D possibly corresponds to TRBD1 (6 bases). From germline, CDR1 is MDHEN and CDR2 SYDVKM. This CDR3 comprises 14 residues. The V end was cut by 5 bases, the J end by 12 bases, with 17 bases between. CDR3 coding DNA: TGTGCCAGCAGTCCCAGCGACAGGTTTCAACCCCTCCACTTT. Protein product: CASSPSDRFQPLHF. The full variable domain, rest sourced from reference TRBV28 and TRBJ1-6, is DVKVTQSSRYLVKRTGEKVFLECVQDMDHENMFWYRQDPGLGLRLIYFSYDVKMKEKGDIPEGYSVSREKKERFSLILESASTNQTSMYLCASSPSDRFQPLHFGNGTRLTVT.

The chain uses TRBV18 and TRBJ2-2; D not certain. Germline V gene sequence: CDR1 KGHSH, CDR2 LQKENI. Trimming shortened V by 3 bases and J by 4 bases, and 9 bases separated the two germline ends. This CDR3 contains 14 residues. CDR3 loop: CASSPAASTGELFF. The CDR3 bases are TGTGCCAGCTCACCTGCGGCTAGCACCGGGGAGCTGTTTTTT.